The 22 T cell receptor beta chains listed next were all sequenced from one sample in a study of STAT3 mutations in large granular lymphocyte leukemia. Regarding the study as a whole: In T-cell large granular lymphocyte leukemia, about half of patients showed multiple immunodominant subclonotypes.

This table comes from immunoSEQ multiplex PCR, and its TCRdb copy is limited to in-frame clones, with some not included. The data hold over 30,000 clones, with about 88% observed a single time. Antigens for these TCRs are unknown. Sequencing input: PBMCs. Source of these receptors: a human donor with T large granular lymphocyte leukemia. Some clones in this sample may be carry-over from other donors' samples.

The CDR3 reads CASSPRTGLFAFF. For the CDR3, the DNA is TGCGCCAGCAGCCCTCGTACAGGGCTTTTCGCTTTCTTT. The chain recombines TRBV4-1 with TRBJ1-1, with D tentatively TRBD1 (6 bases). Germline V gene lookup returns CDR1 MGHRA and CDR2 YSYEKL. The CDR3 runs 13 residues. Trimming pared 4 bases from V and 11 bases from J, leaving 17 bases between.

The rearrangement uses TRBV4-1 and TRBJ1-5, with TRBD1 identical over 11 bases. CDR3 length: 18 amino acids. Trimming at V came to 0 bases and at J to 2 bases, leaving 6 bases not matched to a gene. Germline V gene data show CDR1 as MGHRA and CDR2 as YSYEKL. Here the CDR3 reads CASSQDPGTGGGNQPQHF. The CDR3 coding sequence is TGCGCCAGCAGCCAAGATCCCGGGACAGGGGGAGGCAATCAGCCCCAGCATTTT.

J is TRBJ1-2 and V is TRBV11-2, with 11 bases matching TRBD1. This CDR3 has 15 amino acids. Trimming took 3 bases from V and 5 from J; bases not matched to a gene: 5. The V gene's germline CDR1 is SGHAT and CDR2 FQNNGV. The CDR3 nucleotides are TGTGCCAGCAGCTTTGGGACAGGGGGTTTGTATGGCTACACCTTC. It is translated as CASSFGTGGLYGYTF.

This sequence joins TRBV10-1 and TRBJ2-1, with 10 nucleotides matching TRBD2. CDR3 length: 15 amino acids. Germline V gene sequence: CDR1 WNHNN, CDR2 SYGVQD (reference sequence). The trim removed 3 bases at V and 7 bases at J, leaving 6 bases unmatched. This CDR3 is CASSDEAGGLNEQFF. The CDR3 bases are TGCGCCAGCAGTGATGAAGCGGGGGGGCTTAATGAGCAGTTCTTC.

J is TRBJ2-3 and V is TRBV6-5; tentatively, D is TRBD2 (6 bases). Trimming removed 2 bases at V and 4 bases at J, with 13 bases between. CDR1 and CDR2 (germline): MNHEY, SVGAGI. The CDR3 covers 15 residues. In nucleotides, the CDR3 is TGTGCCAGCAGTTACGCGGGGACGGTCGCAGATACGCAGTATTTT. Its translation is CASSYAGTVADTQYF.

J is TRBJ2-1 and V is TRBV5-4; D uncertain. The V gene's germline CDR1 is SGHNT and CDR2 YYREEE (reference sequence). Trimming pared 3 bases from V and 7 bases from J, leaving 17 bases between. The CDR3 totals 15 residues. This chain's CDR3 is CASSSRAVLSNEQFF. CDR3 DNA sequence: TGTGCCAGCAGCTCTCGCGCGGTCCTTTCGAATGAGCAGTTCTTC. The complete variable domain, with remaining parts taken from reference TRBV5-4 and TRBJ2-1, reads ETGVTQSPTHLIKTRGQQVTLRCSSQSGHNTVSWYQQALGQGPQFIFQYYREEENGRGNFPPRFSGLQFPNYSSELNVNALELDDSALYLCASSSRAVLSNEQFFGPGTRLTVL.

The chain combines TRBV10-2 with TRBJ2-1, with TRBD2 matching 9 bases. CDR3 size: 15 residues. The V segment lost 8 bases and the J segment 4 bases; nucleotides outside the gene matches: 9. Per germline, CDR1 WSHSY and CDR2 SAAADI. CDR3 loop: CASFGGGGIYNEQFF. The CDR3 DNA reads as TGCGCCAGCTTTGGCGGGGGGGGGATTTACAATGAGCAGTTCTTC.

The V gene is TRBV29-1, the J gene TRBJ1-2, with D hard to call. V lost 2 bases to trimming and J lost 8 bases, with 15 bases between them. CDR3 size: 13 residues. Germline V gene data show CDR1 as SQVTM and CDR2 as ANQGSEA. CDR3: CSVEKVPGGGYTF. The CDR3 nucleotides are TGCAGCGTTGAAAAGGTCCCGGGCGGAGGCTACACCTTC.

The rearrangement links TRBV28 to TRBJ2-7; 7 nucleotides agree with TRBD1. Germline V gives CDR1 MDHEN, CDR2 SYDVKM. V lost 6 bases to trimming and J lost 2 bases; unmatched junction nucleotides: 7. There are 14 residues in the CDR3. In DNA form, the CDR3 reads TGTGCCAGCAGATACGGACAGGCTCCCTACGAGCAGTACTTC. This codes for CASRYGQAPYEQYF. The complete variable domain, with remaining parts taken from reference TRBV28 and TRBJ2-7, reads DVKVTQSSRYLVKRTGEKVFLECVQDMDHENMFWYRQDPGLGLRLIYFSYDVKMKEKGDIPEGYSVSREKKERFSLILESASTNQTSMYLCASRYGQAPYEQYFGPGTRLTVT.

J is TRBJ2-1 and V is TRBV5-1, with 7 bases aligning to TRBD1. The CDR3 has 16 residues. CDR1 and CDR2 (germline): SGHRS, YFSETQ. Trimming at V came to 4 bases and at J to 4 bases, leaving 11 bases not matched to a gene. CDR3 residues: CASSVRPGQTYNEQFF. CDR3 nucleotide sequence: TGCGCCAGCAGCGTACGCCCGGGACAGACTTACAATGAGCAGTTCTTC.

The V and J genes are TRBV11-2 and TRBJ2-7, with unresolved D. The germline V gene has CDR1 SGHAT and CDR2 FQNNGV. The CDR3 is made up of 12 amino acids. V was pared by 3 bases and J by 5 bases, with 8 bases between. This chain's CDR3 is CASSFSGDEQYF. The CDR3, as DNA: TGTGCCAGCAGCTTTTCCGGCGACGAGCAGTACTTC.

This sequence joins TRBV29-1 and TRBJ1-1, with a weak D call TRBD1 (5 bases). The CDR3 runs 12 residues. The germline V gene encodes CDR1 SQVTM and CDR2 ANQGSEA. V lost 4 bases to trimming and J lost 1 base, with 7 bases between them. The CDR3 is CSVGQSNTEAFF. DNA for the CDR3: TGCAGCGTTGGACAGTCGAACACTGAAGCTTTCTTT.

The V gene is TRBV4-1, the J gene TRBJ1-5; possibly TRBD1 for D (6 bases). The CDR3 runs to 17 residues. Germline lookup yields CDR1 MGHRA and CDR2 YSYEKL. Between the trimmed V and J ends, which lost 0 bases and 5 bases, there was a span of 17 bases. CDR3 DNA sequence: TGCGCCAGCAGCCAAGAGGGAACAGGGTCATCTTATCAGCCCCAGCATTTT. The encoded protein is CASSQEGTGSSYQPQHF.

The chain couples TRBV5-4 to TRBJ1-4, with 7 bases that match TRBD1. Trimming cost V 2 bases and J 5 bases; bases outside gene matches: 6. The V gene's germline CDR1 is SGHNT and CDR2 YYREEE (reference sequence). The CDR3 sequence is 15 residues long. Here the CDR3 reads CASSFKGGGNEKLFF. In DNA form, the CDR3 reads TGTGCCAGCAGCTTCAAAGGGGGCGGGAATGAAAAACTGTTTTTT.

This clone was detected a few times. The genes are TRBV11-2 and TRBJ2-5; D may match TRBD1 or TRBD2 (5 bases each). CDR1 SGHAT and CDR2 FQNNGV come from the germline V gene. Trimming stripped 4 bases from V and 4 bases from J, with 19 bases between. The CDR3 is made up of 16 amino acids. This CDR3 is CASSSLHPGTPETQYF. The CDR3 bases are TGTGCCAGCAGCTCCCTGCACCCAGGGACCCCAGAGACCCAGTACTTC.

The chain uses TRBV9 and TRBJ2-7; unclear D gene. The CDR3 is 14 residues long. CDR1 is SGDLS and CDR2 is YYNGEE in the germline V gene. Trimming took off 3 bases at V and 2 bases at J, with 12 bases between the two ends. Here the CDR3 reads CASSDDVSPYEQYF. Written as DNA, the CDR3 is TGTGCCAGCAGCGATGACGTATCTCCCTACGAGCAGTACTTC.

V usage is TRBV2 and J usage is TRBJ1-5; the D gene is possibly TRBD1 (6 bases). The CDR3 extends over 15 amino acids. The V gene's germline CDR1 is SNHLY and CDR2 FYNNEI. Trimming cost V 6 bases and J 0 bases, with 12 bases left between them. The CDR3 DNA follows: TGTGCCAGCAGCCTACAGGGTCATAGCAATCAGCCCCAGCATTTT. Translating gives CASSLQGHSNQPQHF. The complete variable domain, with remaining parts taken from reference TRBV2 and TRBJ1-5, reads EPEVTQTPSHQVTQMGQEVILRCVPISNHLYFYWYRQILGQKVEFLVSFYNNEISEKSEIFDDQFSVERPDGSNFTLKIRSTKLEDSAMYFCASSLQGHSNQPQHFGDGTRLSIL.

The rearrangement joins TRBV6-5 to TRBJ1-2; perhaps TRBD1 as D (6 bases). CDR3 length equals 15 residues. Germline V gene data show CDR1 as MNHEY and CDR2 as SVGAGI. Trimming took off 9 bases at V and 6 bases at J, with 23 bases between the two ends. DNA of the CDR3: TGTGCCAGTAGGGGGGTTGCGGGGGGTGGCCATGGCTACACCTTC. This sequence encodes CASRGVAGGGHGYTF.

The gene calls are TRBV5-1 and TRBJ2-2; no clear D gene. Germline assignment: CDR1 SGHRS and CDR2 YFSETQ. The V and J ends lost 4 bases and 2 bases respectively, with 6 bases between them. This CDR3 is 13 amino acids long. In DNA form, the CDR3 reads TGCGCCAGCAGCCCGTATAACACCGGGGAGCTGTTTTTT. This translates into CASSPYNTGELFF.

The chain recombines TRBV5-6 with TRBJ1-2; tentatively, D is TRBD1 (5 bases). CDR1 and CDR2 from the germline V gene are SGHDT and YYEEEE. V shed 3 bases and J shed 2 bases, with 20 bases lying between them. The CDR3 consists of 17 residues. For the CDR3, the DNA is TGTGCCAGCAGCTCCGGGACCTGGGACTACTTAAACTATGGCTACACCTTC. Protein product: CASSSGTWDYLNYGYTF.

The chain couples TRBV30 to TRBJ1-5; no clear D. CDR1 and CDR2 (germline): GTSNPN, SVGIG (reference sequence). CDR3 length: 13 amino acids. Trimming stripped 0 bases from V and 7 bases from J, with 10 bases between. CDR3 DNA sequence: TGTGCCTGGAGTGTACGAAATGGCCAGCCCCAGCATTTT. It yields the protein CAWSVRNGQPQHF.

A single count supports this clone. The chain carries TRBV29-1 and TRBJ2-3, with TRBD1 matching over 7 bases. CDR1 is SQVTM and CDR2 is ANQGSEA in the germline V gene. V trimming: 6 bases; J trimming: 0 bases; junction bases outside the gene matches: 3. The CDR3 loop spans 13 amino acids. The CDR3 DNA sequence: TGCAGCGTACAGGGGTGGAGCACAGATACGCAGTATTTT. Residues: CSVQGWSTDTQYF.